This T cell receptor (beta chain) emerged from a study of CD8 T cells in ankylosing spondylitis. Overall study results and limits: As reported, disease-linked clones showed significant enrichment in matched ankylosing spondylitis synovial fluid.

The CDR3 has 13 amino acids. Germline CDR1 reads KGHSH; CDR2 reads LQKENI. V was pared by 2 bases and J by 5 bases, with 7 bases between. TCRdb re-called the 5' RACE reads through MiXCR, storing one row per CDR3 protein. The sample includes 150,000 or so distinct CDR3 sequences, under 35% of them seen just once. In regard to this clonotype: Its target is not known.

Specimen: synovial fluid, either unsorted or a sorted T cell fraction (not recorded which). The chain carries TRBV18 and TRBJ2-4; a possible D gene is TRBD1 (5 bases). The sequence came from a male donor with ankylosing spondylitis. This chain's CDR3 is CASSPDSQNIQYF. Written as DNA, the CDR3 is TGTGCCAGCTCACCAGACAGCCAAAACATTCAGTACTTC.